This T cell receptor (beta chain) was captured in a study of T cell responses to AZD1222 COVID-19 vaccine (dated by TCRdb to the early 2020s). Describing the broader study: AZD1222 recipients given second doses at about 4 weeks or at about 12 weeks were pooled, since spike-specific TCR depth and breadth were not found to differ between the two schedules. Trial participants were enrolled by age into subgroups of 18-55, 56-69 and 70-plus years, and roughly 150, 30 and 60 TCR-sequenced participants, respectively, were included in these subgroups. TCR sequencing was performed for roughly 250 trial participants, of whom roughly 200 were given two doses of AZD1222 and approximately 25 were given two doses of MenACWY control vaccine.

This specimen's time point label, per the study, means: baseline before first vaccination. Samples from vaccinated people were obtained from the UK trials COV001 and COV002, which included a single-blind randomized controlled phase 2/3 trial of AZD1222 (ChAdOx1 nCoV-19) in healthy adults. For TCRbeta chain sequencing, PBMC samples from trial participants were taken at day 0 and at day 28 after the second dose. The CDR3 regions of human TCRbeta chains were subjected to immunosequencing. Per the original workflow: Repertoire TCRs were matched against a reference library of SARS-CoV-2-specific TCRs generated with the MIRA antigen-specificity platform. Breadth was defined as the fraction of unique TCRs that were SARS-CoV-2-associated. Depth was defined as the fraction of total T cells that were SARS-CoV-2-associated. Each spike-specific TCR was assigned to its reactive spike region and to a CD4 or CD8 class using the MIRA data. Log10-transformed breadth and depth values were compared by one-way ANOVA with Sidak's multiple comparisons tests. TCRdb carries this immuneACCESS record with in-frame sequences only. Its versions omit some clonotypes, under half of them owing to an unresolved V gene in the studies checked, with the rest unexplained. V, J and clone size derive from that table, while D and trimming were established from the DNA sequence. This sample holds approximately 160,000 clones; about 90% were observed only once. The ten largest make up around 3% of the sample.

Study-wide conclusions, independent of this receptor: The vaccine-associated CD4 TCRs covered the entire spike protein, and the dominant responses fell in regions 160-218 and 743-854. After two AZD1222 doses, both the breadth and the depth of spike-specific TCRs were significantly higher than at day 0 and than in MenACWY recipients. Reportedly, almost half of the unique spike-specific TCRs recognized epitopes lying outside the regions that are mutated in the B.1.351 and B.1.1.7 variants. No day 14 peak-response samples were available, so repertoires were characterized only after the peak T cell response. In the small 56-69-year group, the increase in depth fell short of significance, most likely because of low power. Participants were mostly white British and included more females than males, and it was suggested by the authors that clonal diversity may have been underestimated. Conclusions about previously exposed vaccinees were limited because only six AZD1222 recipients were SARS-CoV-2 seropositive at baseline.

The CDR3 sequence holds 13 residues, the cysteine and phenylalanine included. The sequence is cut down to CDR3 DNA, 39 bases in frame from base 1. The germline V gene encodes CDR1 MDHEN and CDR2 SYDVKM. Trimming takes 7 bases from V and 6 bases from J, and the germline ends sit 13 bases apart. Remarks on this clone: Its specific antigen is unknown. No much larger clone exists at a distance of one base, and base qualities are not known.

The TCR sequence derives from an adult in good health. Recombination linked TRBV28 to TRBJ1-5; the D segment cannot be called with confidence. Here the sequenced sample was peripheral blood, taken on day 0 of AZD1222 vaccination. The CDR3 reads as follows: CASTPRGVQPQHF. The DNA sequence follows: TGTGCCAGCACCCCGCGGGGTGTTCAGCCCCAGCATTTT.